The entry below describes one T cell receptor beta chain. Its target is unknown. The data were obtained in a study of T-cell memory formation after mild COVID-19. Study-level information: The two donors had largely donor-specific TCR clusters.

TCR alpha and TCR beta cDNA libraries carrying sample barcodes and UMIs came from 5'RACE with constant-segment primers. Each CDR3 protein is one row after TCRdb ran MiXCR on the 5' RACE reads. This sample has some 86,000 distinct CDR3 sequences, with roughly 25% found just once. Study outcomes and limitations: Whereas later expanders leaned CD4+, clones contracting day 15 to 85 showed a balanced CD4/CD8 makeup.

Sample: PBMCs or a T cell subset sorted from them (not recorded which). This clonotype was obtained from a man between 18 and 29 years old who had mild COVID-19 (a few samples of this study predate the infection). Cell type and time point are not known.

CDR3 sequence reads: CANGETQYF. CDR3 DNA: TGTGCCAACGGAGAGACCCAGTACTTC. The chain combines TRBV25-1 with TRBJ2-5, with D unresolved. In germline, CDR1 is MGHDK, CDR2 SYGVNS. The CDR3 sequence is 9 residues long. V was clipped by 10 bases and J by 4 bases, with 4 bases between them.